These 22 T cell receptor beta chains were sequenced from one sample in a study of blood T cell repertoires in COVID-19. Libraries were prepared by immunoSEQ multiplex PCR; TCRdb keeps only in-frame clonotypes and omits some of them. This table holds around 300,000 clones, about 87% found once. The sequencing input was PBMCs or T cells enriched from blood (not recorded which). These receptors originate from a man aged 30 to 39 who had recovered from COVID-19.

This clone was picked up many times. V gene TRBV3-1 (or the pseudogene TRBV3-2) combines with J gene TRBJ2-7; D possibly corresponds to TRBD1 (5 bases). This CDR3 spans 12 amino acids. Germline V CDR1 and CDR2: LGHDT, YNNKEL (reference sequence). The V end lost 4 bases, the J end lost 12 bases, and 16 bases lay between the germline ends. In DNA, the CDR3 is TGTGCCAGCAGCCCGAATAGGGGCCCCCGGTACTTC. Protein product: CASSPNRGPRYF.

The rearrangement links TRBV10-3 to TRBJ2-1, with 11 nucleotides matching TRBD2. CDR1 and CDR2 from the germline V gene are ENHRY and SYGVKD. The V segment lost 10 bases and the J segment 7 bases; nucleotides outside the gene matches: 6. This CDR3 spans 13 amino acids. The CDR3 here is CATLAGGQNEQFF. The CDR3 bases are TGTGCCACCCTAGCGGGGGGACAGAATGAGCAGTTCTTC.

The chain links TRBV3-1 (or the pseudogene TRBV3-2) to TRBJ2-5, with 7 bases fitting TRBD1. From germline, CDR1 is LGHDT and CDR2 YNNKEL (reference sequence). CDR3 size: 14 residues. Unmatched junction bases numbered 8, after V lost 0 bases and J lost 10 bases. The CDR3 sequence: CASSQDDRVTVQYF. CDR3 DNA sequence: TGTGCCAGCAGCCAAGATGACAGGGTTACGGTCCAGTACTTC.

This sequence joins TRBV5-1 and TRBJ2-1, with TRBD2 identical over 7 bases. Germline V gene sequence: CDR1 SGHRS, CDR2 YFSETQ. V dropped 0 bases and J dropped 3; count of bases not matched to a gene: 12. CDR3 length: 18 amino acids. DNA for the CDR3: TGCGCCAGCAGCTTGGGGTTCCGGGACTACCTTATCTACAATGAGCAGTTCTTC. Translated: CASSLGFRDYLIYNEQFF.

The chain carries TRBV28 and TRBJ1-2; weak D call: TRBD1 (5 bases). V was shortened by 2 bases and J by 5 bases, with 12 bases between the two germline ends. CDR3 size: 14 residues. Germline CDR1 MDHEN, CDR2 SYDVKM. The CDR3 loop is CASSLAGVKYGYTF. CDR3 sequence (DNA): TGTGCCAGCAGTTTAGCGGGGGTGAAATATGGCTACACCTTC.

As concerns this clone: The junction departs from germline at one end; a sequencing error may be responsible. This chain connects TRBV10-1 to TRBJ1-2, with D possibly TRBD1 on 6 matching bases. The germline gives CDR1 WNHNN, CDR2 SYGVQD (reference sequence). This CDR3 region has 12 residues. The CDR3 reads CASSEDTGIFHF. Written as DNA, the CDR3 is TGCGCCAGCAGTGAGGATACAGGGATATTTCACTTC.

The chain carries TRBV11-2 and TRBJ1-6, with a possible D match to TRBD1 (5 bases). V shed 5 bases and J shed 7 bases, with 12 bases lying between them. Germline V gene lookup returns CDR1 SGHAT and CDR2 FQNNGV. This CDR3 is built from 14 residues. The CDR3 reads CASSVDGHNSPLHF. DNA for the CDR3: TGTGCCAGCAGCGTGGACGGACACAATTCACCCCTCCACTTT.

The rearrangement joins TRBV28 to TRBJ2-7, with 9 positions matching TRBD1. Germline V CDR1 and CDR2: MDHEN, SYDVKM. CDR3 length: 15 amino acids. V trimming: 6 bases; J trimming: 5 bases; junction bases outside the gene matches: 11. The CDR3 DNA reads as TGTGCCAGCAGGAAACCGGGACAGGGTTTCCACGAGCAGTACTTC. This encodes CASRKPGQGFHEQYF. Drawing the rest from reference TRBV28 and TRBJ2-7, the complete variable domain is DVKVTQSSRYLVKRTGEKVFLECVQDMDHENMFWYRQDPGLGLRLIYFSYDVKMKEKGDIPEGYSVSREKKERFSLILESASTNQTSMYLCASRKPGQGFHEQYFGPGTRLTVT.

The CDR3 loop is CASKETRGTGELFF. The CDR3 nucleotides read TGTGCCAGTAAAGAGACTAGGGGCACCGGGGAGCTGTTTTTT. This chain joins TRBV19 and TRBJ2-2, with D perhaps TRBD2 (6 bases). V was clipped by 7 bases and J by 4 bases, with 13 bases between them. Germline assignment: CDR1 LNHDA and CDR2 SQIVND (reference sequence). The CDR3 is made up of 14 amino acids.

This clone was seen once. The chain has TRBV6-5 and TRBJ1-2; the D gene is possibly TRBD1 (6 bases). V was pared by 6 bases and J by 4 bases, with 12 bases between. This CDR3 is 13 amino acids long. From germline, CDR1 is MNHEY and CDR2 SVGAGI. This CDR3 is CASSRQAPYGYTF. In DNA, the CDR3 is TGTGCCAGCAGCCGACAGGCGCCCTATGGCTACACCTTC.

In this sample, this clone turned up a few times. This chain connects TRBV4-1 to TRBJ1-6, with D unresolved. The V gene lost 8 bases and the J gene lost 7 bases, with 15 bases spanning the gap. The CDR3 consists of 14 residues. Germline V gene sequence: CDR1 MGHRA, CDR2 YSYEKL. CDR3 region: CASAAGRENSPLHF. DNA for the CDR3: TGCGCCAGCGCGGCGGGTAGGGAAAATTCACCCCTCCACTTT.

This rearrangement joins TRBV6-2 or TRBV6-3 to TRBJ2-5, with TRBD2 matching over 10 bases. The V segment lost 5 bases and the J segment 0 bases; nucleotides outside the gene matches: 18. Germline V gene lookup returns CDR1 MNHEY and CDR2 SVGEGT. The CDR3 totals 20 residues. The CDR3 DNA follows: TGTGCCAGCAGTCCCTGGCGGGGGCCTAGCGGGGGCTCGTACCAAGAGACCCAGTACTTC. Its translation: CASSPWRGPSGGSYQETQYF.

This clone was seen more than once but under ten times. The chain links TRBV6-5 to TRBJ1-1, with D unclear. Trimming removed 4 bases from V and 1 base from J, with 10 bases in between. The CDR3 extends over 14 amino acids. CDR1 MNHEY and CDR2 SVGAGI come from the germline V gene. The CDR3 sequence: CASSLGRENTEAFF. CDR3 nucleotide sequence: TGTGCCAGCAGTTTAGGACGGGAGAACACTGAAGCTTTCTTT.

The genes are TRBV7-6 and TRBJ1-3, with D uncertain. The CDR3 consists of 16 residues. The germline CDR1 and CDR2 sequences are SGHVS and FNYEAQ. The V and J ends lost 0 bases and 0 bases respectively, with 9 bases between them. The CDR3 here is CASSLATGYSGNTIYF. In nucleotides, the CDR3 is TGTGCCAGCAGCTTAGCTACGGGATACTCTGGAAACACCATATATTTT.

The chain combines TRBV30 with TRBJ1-6; TRBD1 is a possible D gene (6 bases). Germline-derived CDR1 and CDR2 are GTSNPN and SVGIG (reference sequence). Trimming stripped 0 bases from V and 10 bases from J, with 10 bases between. The CDR3 is 13 residues long. The CDR3 spells CAWSVLGGSPLHF. The CDR3, as DNA: TGTGCCTGGAGTGTACTTGGGGGCTCACCCCTCCACTTT. Supplemented by reference TRBV30 and TRBJ1-6, the full variable domain reads SQTIHQWPATLVQPVGSPLSLECTVEGTSNPNLYWYRQAAGRGLQLLFYSVGIGQISSEVPQNLSASRPQDRQFILSSKKLLLSDSGFYLCAWSVLGGSPLHFGNGTRLTVT.

The V and J genes are TRBV28 and TRBJ2-5; perhaps TRBD2 as D (5 bases). The CDR3 loop spans 15 amino acids. V gave up 7 bases and J gave up 1 base, with 16 bases separating them. Per the germline V gene, CDR1 is MDHEN and CDR2 is SYDVKM. DNA for the CDR3: TGTGCCAGCACCCTCGGGGTATCGGGCCAAGAGACCCAGTACTTC. Its protein product is CASTLGVSGQETQYF.

This chain links TRBV30 with TRBJ1-5, with D possibly TRBD1 on 5 matching bases. Germline V gene data show CDR1 as GTSNPN and CDR2 as SVGIG (reference sequence). CDR3 size: 15 residues. Trimming removed 0 bases at V and 6 bases at J, with 15 bases between. CDR3 DNA sequence: TGTGCCTGGAGTGTCGGGACCCTGGGGGGTCAGCCCCAGCATTTT. Protein product: CAWSVGTLGGQPQHF.

The genes are TRBV3-1 (or the pseudogene TRBV3-2) and TRBJ2-5; 10 nucleotides align to TRBD2. V lost 4 bases to trimming and J lost 2 bases; unmatched junction nucleotides: 1. Germline assignment: CDR1 LGHDT and CDR2 YNNKEL (reference sequence). There are 14 residues in the CDR3. DNA of the CDR3: TGTGCCAGCAGCCGAGCGGGGGGGCAAGAGACCCAGTACTTC. This translates into CASSRAGGQETQYF.

The J gene is TRBJ1-1, the V gene TRBV9; no reliable D call. This CDR3 comprises 14 residues. Per the germline V gene, CDR1 is SGDLS and CDR2 is YYNGEE. V gave up 2 bases and J gave up 2 bases, with 10 bases separating them. In DNA, the CDR3 is TGTGCCAGCAGCGTTGTCTATGCCAACACTGAAGCTTTCTTT. Its protein product is CASSVVYANTEAFF.

V usage is TRBV5-1 and J usage is TRBJ2-1, with 7 bases matching TRBD2. J was trimmed by 5 bases and V by 5 bases; bases with no gene match: 10. The CDR3 totals 15 residues. Per germline, CDR1 SGHRS and CDR2 YFSETQ. In DNA, the CDR3 is TGCGCCAGCAGTCCCCAAGCGGGGTACGACAATGAGCAGTTCTTC. Amino acid sequence: CASSPQAGYDNEQFF.

V gene TRBV7-9 combines with J gene TRBJ2-3; D is uncertain. Germline-derived CDR1 and CDR2 are SEHNR and FQNEAQ (reference sequence). This CDR3 spans 16 amino acids. V was cut by 5 bases and J by 0 bases, with 15 bases left in between. In nucleotides, the CDR3 is TGTGCCAGCAGCCCGGTAGGAAGACTTAGCACAGATACGCAGTATTTT. This sequence encodes CASSPVGRLSTDTQYF.

The rearrangement joins TRBV5-4 to TRBJ2-5; possible D gene TRBD2, 6 bases. V dropped 0 bases and J dropped 5 bases, with 8 bases sitting between them. The CDR3 extends over 13 amino acids. The germline CDR1 and CDR2 sequences are SGHNT and YYREEE (reference sequence). CDR3 sequence reads: CASSLGREETQYF. The CDR3, as DNA: TGTGCCAGCAGCTTGGGGAGGGAGGAGACCCAGTACTTC.